The T cell receptor (beta chain) described here comes from a study of blood T cell repertoires in COVID-19. Across the study: Samples of COVID-19 (acute and convalescent) were obtained from the United States, Italy and Spain. PBMCs, B-cell-depleted T cells, or T cells were the source of the cDNA or gDNA that made up the material.

Patients from Seattle were sampled longitudinally, starting during active infection. This CDR3 is 15 amino acids long. V was cut by 4 bases and J by 5 bases, with 17 bases left in between. Germline CDR1 reads LNHDA; CDR2 reads SQIVND (reference sequence). In the authors' methods: Cell counts per sample came from amplifying reference gene primers. Clones were sequenced by immunoSEQ multiplex PCR, and TCRdb holds only the in-frame ones, with some missing. V and J calls and clone size are given by that table; D and trimming were obtained from the DNA. The profile shows 300,000 to 350,000 clones, 80% to 95% of them singletons.

Sequences were obtained from peripheral blood. The chain is built from TRBV19 and TRBJ1-1, with D maybe TRBD1 (6 bases). This receptor was taken from a woman aged 25-40 years with COVID-19, enrolled during active disease. The CDR3 region is CASSRASQGRTEAFF. The CDR3 DNA sequence: TGTGCCAGTAGTAGAGCGTCACAGGGACGGACTGAAGCTTTCTTT.